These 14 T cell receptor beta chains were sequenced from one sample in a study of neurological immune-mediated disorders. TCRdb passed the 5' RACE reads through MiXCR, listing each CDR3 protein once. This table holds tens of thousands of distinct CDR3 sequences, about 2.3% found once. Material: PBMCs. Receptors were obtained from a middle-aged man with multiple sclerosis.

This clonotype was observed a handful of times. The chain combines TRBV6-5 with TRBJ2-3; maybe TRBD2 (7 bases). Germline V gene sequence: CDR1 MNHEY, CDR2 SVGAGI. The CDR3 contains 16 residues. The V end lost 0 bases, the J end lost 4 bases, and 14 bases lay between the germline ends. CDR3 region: CASSYSEGGGPDTQYF. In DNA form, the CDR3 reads TGTGCCAGCAGTTACTCGGAGGGGGGGGGGCCAGATACGCAGTATTTT.

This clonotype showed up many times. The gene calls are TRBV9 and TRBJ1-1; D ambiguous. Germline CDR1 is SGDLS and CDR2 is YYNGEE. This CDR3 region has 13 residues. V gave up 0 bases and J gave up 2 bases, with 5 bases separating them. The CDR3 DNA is TGTGCCAGCAGCGTAGAACATAACACTGAAGCTTTCTTT. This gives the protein CASSVEHNTEAFF.

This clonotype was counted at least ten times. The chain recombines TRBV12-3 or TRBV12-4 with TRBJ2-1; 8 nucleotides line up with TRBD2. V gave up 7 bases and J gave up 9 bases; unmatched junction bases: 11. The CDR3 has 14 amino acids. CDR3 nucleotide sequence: TGTGCCAGCATTTGGGGCGGGGGGCGGACTGAGCAGTTCTTC. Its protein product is CASIWGGGRTEQFF.

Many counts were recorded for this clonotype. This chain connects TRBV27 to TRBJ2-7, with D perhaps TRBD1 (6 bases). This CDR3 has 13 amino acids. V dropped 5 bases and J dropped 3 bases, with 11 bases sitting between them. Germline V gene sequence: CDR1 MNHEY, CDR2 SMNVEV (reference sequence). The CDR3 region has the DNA TGTGCCAGCAGTCGGACAGCAAACTACGAGCAGTACTTC. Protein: CASSRTANYEQYF.

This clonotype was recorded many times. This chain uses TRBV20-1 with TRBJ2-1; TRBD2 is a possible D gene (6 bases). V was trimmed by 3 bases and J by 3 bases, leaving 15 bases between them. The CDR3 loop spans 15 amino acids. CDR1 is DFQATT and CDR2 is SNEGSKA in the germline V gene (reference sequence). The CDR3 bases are TGCAGTGCTAGCCACCTAGCGAAGTTCTACAATGAGCAGTTCTTC. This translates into CSASHLAKFYNEQFF.

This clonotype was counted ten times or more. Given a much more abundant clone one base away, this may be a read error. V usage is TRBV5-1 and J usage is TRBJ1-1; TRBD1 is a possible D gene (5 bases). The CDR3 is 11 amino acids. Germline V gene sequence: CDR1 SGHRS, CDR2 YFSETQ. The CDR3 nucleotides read TGCGCCAGCAGATTGGAAGGGGTAGCTTTCTTT. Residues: CASRLEGVAFF. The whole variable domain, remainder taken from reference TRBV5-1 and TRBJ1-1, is KAGVTQTPRYLIKTRGQQVTLSCSPISGHRSVSWYQQTPGQGLQFLFEYFSETQRNKGNFPGRFSGRQFSNSRSEMNVSTLELGDSALYLCASRLEGVAFFGQGTRLTVV.

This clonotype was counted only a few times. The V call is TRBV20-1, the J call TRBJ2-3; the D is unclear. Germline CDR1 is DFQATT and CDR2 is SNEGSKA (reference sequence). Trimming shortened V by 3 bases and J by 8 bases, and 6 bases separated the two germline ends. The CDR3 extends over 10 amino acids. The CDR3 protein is CSARSTTQYF. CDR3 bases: TGCAGTGCTAGGTCTACTACGCAGTATTTT.

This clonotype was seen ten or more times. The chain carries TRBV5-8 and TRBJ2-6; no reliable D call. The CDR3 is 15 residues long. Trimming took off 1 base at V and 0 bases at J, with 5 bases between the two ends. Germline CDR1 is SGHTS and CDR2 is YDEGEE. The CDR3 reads CASSLYRSGANVLTF. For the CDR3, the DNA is TGTGCCAGCAGCTTGTACCGCTCTGGGGCCAACGTCCTGACTTTC.

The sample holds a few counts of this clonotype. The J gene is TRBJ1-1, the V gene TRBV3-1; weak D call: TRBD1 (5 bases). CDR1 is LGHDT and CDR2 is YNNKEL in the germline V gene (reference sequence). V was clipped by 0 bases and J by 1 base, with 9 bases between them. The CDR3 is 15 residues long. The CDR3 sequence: CASSQEFTGNTEAFF. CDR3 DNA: TGTGCCAGCAGCCAAGAGTTTACAGGGAACACTGAAGCTTTCTTT.

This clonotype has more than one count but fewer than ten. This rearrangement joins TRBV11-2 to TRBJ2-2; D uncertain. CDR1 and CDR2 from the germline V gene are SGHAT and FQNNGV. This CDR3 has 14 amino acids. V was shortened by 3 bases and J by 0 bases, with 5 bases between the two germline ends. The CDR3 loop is CASSFSPNTGELFF. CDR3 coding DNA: TGTGCCAGCAGCTTTTCACCGAACACCGGGGAGCTGTTTTTT.

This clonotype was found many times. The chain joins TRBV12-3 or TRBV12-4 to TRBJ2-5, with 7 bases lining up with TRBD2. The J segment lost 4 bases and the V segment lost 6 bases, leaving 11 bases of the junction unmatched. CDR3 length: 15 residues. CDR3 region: CASSLRAGRGETQYF. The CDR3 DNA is TGTGCCAGCAGCCTCCGGGCAGGGAGGGGAGAGACCCAGTACTTC.

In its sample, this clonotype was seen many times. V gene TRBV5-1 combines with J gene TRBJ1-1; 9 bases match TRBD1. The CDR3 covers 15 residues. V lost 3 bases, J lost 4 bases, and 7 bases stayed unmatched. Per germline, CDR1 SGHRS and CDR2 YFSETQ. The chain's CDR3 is CASSYGTGLATEAFF. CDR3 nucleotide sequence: TGCGCCAGCAGCTATGGGACAGGGTTGGCCACTGAAGCTTTCTTT.

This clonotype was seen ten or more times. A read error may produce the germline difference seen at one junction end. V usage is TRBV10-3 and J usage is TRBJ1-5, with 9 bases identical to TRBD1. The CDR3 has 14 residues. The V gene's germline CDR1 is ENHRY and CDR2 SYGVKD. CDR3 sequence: CAIAATGGNQPQNF. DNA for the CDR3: TGTGCCATCGCCGCGACAGGGGGAAATCAGCCCCAGAATTTT.

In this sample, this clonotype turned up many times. In DNA, the CDR3 is TGCAGTGCTAGAGATCACGGGACTCCCATCACAGATACGCAGTATTTT. It yields the protein CSARDHGTPITDTQYF. The V and J genes are TRBV20-1 and TRBJ2-3; D perhaps matches TRBD2 (6 bases). The germline V gene has CDR1 DFQATT and CDR2 SNEGSKA (reference sequence). V was clipped by 0 bases and J by 2 bases, with 15 bases between them. The CDR3 extends over 16 amino acids.